The present T cell receptor beta chain was sequenced within a study of pediatric ulcerative colitis. The protocol was immunoSEQ multiplex PCR, while the TCRdb copy is restricted to in-frame clones and leaves out a portion. This sample has around 14,000 clones, with just under 90% found just once. About this clone itself: What it binds is not known.

General observations from the study: Total lymphocyte DNA, not sorted subsets, was the template. A couple of rectal CDR3 clonotypes occurred in all ulcerative colitis patients. Rectal repertoires separated controls, mild-moderate and acute severe colitis.

The diagnostic colonoscopy in ulcerative colitis patients preceded any immunosuppressive treatment. V lost 2 bases and J 4 bases, leaving 14 bases between the germline ends. The germline CDR1 and CDR2 sequences are SEHNR and FQNEAQ (reference sequence). The CDR3 contains 15 residues. The source material was blood. The receptor was derived from a boy aged 5-17 years with moderate ulcerative colitis. The J gene is TRBJ1-2, the V gene TRBV7-9; D ambiguous. CDR3 nucleotides: TGTGCCAGCAGCTTAATTACGGGAGGCGGCTATGGCTACACCTTC. Residues: CASSLITGGGYGYTF.